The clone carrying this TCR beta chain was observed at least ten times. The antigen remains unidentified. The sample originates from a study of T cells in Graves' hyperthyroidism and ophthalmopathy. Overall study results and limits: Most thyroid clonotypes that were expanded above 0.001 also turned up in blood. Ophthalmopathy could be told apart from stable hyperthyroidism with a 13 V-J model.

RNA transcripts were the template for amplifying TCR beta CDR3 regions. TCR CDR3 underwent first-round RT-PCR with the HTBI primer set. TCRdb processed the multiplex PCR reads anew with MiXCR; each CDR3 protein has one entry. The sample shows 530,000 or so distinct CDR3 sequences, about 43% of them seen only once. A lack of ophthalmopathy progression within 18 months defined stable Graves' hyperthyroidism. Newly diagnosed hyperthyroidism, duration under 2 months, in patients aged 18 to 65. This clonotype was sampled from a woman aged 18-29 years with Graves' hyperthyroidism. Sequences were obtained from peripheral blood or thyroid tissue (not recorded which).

CDR3 nucleotides: TGCGCCAGCAGCCTCCAAGGGTGGACTGAAGCTTTCTTT. Protein product: CASSLQGWTEAFF. This chain uses TRBV5-1 with TRBJ1-1; D not resolved. Trimming shortened V by 4 bases and J by 5 bases, and 12 bases separated the two germline ends. CDR3 length: 13 amino acids. Germline V gene sequence: CDR1 SGHRS, CDR2 YFSETQ.